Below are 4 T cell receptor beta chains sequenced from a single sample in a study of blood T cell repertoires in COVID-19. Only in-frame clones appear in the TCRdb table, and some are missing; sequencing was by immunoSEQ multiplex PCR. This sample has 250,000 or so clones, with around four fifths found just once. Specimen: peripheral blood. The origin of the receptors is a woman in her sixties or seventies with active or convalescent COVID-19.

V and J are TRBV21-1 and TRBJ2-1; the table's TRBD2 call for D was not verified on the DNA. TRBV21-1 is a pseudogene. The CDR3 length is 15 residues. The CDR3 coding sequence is TGTGCCAGCAGCAACGTAGCGGGGACCTACAATGAGCAGTTCTTC. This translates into CASSNVAGTYNEQFF.

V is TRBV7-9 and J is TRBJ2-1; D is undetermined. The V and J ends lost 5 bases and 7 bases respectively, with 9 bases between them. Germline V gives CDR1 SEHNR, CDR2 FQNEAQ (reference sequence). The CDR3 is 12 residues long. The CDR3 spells CASSLLANEQFF. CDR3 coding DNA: TGTGCCAGCAGCCTCTTGGCTAATGAGCAGTTCTTC.

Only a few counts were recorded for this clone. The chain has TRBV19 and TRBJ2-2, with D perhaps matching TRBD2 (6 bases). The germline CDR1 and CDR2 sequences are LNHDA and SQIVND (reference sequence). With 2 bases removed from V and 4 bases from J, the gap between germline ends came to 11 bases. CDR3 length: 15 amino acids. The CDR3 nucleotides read TGTGCCAGTAGTATACGAGGCGGGGCCACCGGGGAGCTGTTTTTT. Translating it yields CASSIRGGATGELFF.

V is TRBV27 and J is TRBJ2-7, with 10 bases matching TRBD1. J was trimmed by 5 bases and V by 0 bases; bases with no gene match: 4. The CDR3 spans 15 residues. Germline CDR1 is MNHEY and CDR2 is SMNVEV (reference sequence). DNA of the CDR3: TGTGCCAGCAGTTTATCTGGGACAGGGGTCCACGAGCAGTACGTC. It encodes CASSLSGTGVHEQYV.